This TCR beta chain was found in a study of metastatic and nonmetastatic thyroid tumors. Study as a whole: Repertoire comparison spanned blood and tumor or nodule tissue of malignant and benign thyroid patients.

Study results and limitations: Reports indicated that malignant thyroid tumors showed significantly higher TCR beta diversity than benign nodules did, in blood and tumor.

No patient had received any treatment before thyroid surgery. Germline V gives CDR1 SGHKS, CDR2 YYEKEE (reference sequence). The CDR3 is 14 amino acids. The junction had 6 bases not matched to a gene; V was cut back by 2 bases and J by 5 bases. This clone was detected ten times or more. Its antigen remains unidentified. In the study's own analysis: CDR3 differences across clinicopathological groups were used to build a distant-metastasis classifier for papillary thyroid cancer. TCRdb reprocessed the PCR reads using MiXCR. The V and J calls were determined by TCRdb, not by the authors. The sample shows around 45,000 clones, 16% of them seen only once.

The TCR comes from a female donor with papillary thyroid cancer or a benign thyroid nodule (not recorded which). Some clones in this sample may be carry-over from other donors' samples. The chain employs TRBV5-5 and TRBJ2-5, with 7 bases matching TRBD1. Sequencing input: blood. The CDR3 region has the DNA TGTGCCAGCAGCTTACACAGGGGCGCGGAGACCCAGTACTTC. This sequence encodes CASSLHRGAETQYF.